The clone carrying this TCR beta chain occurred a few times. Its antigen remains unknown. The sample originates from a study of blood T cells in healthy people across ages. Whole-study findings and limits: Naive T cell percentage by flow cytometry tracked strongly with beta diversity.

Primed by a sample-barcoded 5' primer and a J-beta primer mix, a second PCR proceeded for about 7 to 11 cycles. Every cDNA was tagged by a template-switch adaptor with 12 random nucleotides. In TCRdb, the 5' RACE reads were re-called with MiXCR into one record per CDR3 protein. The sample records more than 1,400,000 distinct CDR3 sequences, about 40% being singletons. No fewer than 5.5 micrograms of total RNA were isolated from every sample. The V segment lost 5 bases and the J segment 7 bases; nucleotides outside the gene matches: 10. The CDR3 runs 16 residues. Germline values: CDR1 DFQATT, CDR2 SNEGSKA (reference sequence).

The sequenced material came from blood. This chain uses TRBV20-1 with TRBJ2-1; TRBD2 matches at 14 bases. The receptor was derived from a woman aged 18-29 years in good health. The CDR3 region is CSADPRLAGGLNEQFF. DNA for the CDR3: TGCAGTGCTGACCCCAGACTAGCGGGGGGGCTTAATGAGCAGTTCTTC.